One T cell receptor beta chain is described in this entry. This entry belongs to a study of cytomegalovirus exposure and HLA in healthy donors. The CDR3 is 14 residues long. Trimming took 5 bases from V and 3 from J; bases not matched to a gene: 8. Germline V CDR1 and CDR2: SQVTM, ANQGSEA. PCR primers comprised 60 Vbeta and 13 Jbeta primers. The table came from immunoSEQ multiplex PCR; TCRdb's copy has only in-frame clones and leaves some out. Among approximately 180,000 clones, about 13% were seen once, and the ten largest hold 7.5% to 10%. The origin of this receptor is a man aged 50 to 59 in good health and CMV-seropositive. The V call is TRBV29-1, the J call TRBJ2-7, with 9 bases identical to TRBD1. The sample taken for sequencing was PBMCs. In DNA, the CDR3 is TGCAGCGTTACCGACAGGGGGGGAGGCTACGAGCAGTACTTC. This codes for CSVTDRGGGYEQYF.